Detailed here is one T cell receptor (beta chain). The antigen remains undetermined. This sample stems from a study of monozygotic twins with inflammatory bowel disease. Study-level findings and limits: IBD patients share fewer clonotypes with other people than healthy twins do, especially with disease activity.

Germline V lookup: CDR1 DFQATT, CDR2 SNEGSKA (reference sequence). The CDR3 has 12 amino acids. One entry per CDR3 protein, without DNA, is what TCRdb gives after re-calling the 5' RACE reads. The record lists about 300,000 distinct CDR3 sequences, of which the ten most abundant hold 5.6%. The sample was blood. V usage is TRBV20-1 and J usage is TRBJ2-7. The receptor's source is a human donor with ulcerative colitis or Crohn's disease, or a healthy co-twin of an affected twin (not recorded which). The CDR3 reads CSAREFPAEQYF.